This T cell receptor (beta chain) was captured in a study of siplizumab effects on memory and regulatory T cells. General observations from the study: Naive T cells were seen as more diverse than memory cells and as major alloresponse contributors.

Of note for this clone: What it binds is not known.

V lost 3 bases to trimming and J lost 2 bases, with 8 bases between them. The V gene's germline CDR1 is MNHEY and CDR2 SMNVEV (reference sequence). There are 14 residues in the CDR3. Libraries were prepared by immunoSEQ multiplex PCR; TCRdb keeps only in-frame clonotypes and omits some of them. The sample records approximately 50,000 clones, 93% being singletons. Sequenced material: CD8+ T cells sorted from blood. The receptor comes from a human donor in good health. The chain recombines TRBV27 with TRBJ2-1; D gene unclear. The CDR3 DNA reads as TGTGCCAGCAGTTTTGGCGGTACCTACAATGAGCAGTTCTTC. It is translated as CASSFGGTYNEQFF.